The present TCR beta chain was sequenced within a study of Ad26.COV2.S vaccination and SARS-CoV-2 variants. At the level of the study: COV1001, an Ad26.COV2.S trial, supplied this vaccine-arm donor. Donor got 5x10^10 or 1x10^11 viral particles of Ad26.COV2.S.

Generated by immunoSEQ multiplex PCR, the TCRdb table keeps only in-frame clones and is missing some. This sample has over 250,000 clones, with 87% found just once. Treatment of the sample: some 19 received Ad26.COV2.S at low or high dose, single or two shots; 5 received placebo; per-sample allocation not given. Collection of samples fell on day 63 after the first vaccine or placebo injection. What was given as vaccine was an Ad26 vector encoding Wuhan-strain SARS-CoV-2 spike. The CDR3 contains 13 residues. Deletions cut 4 bases from V and 4 bases from J, with 11 bases between. Germline CDR1 GTSNPN, CDR2 SVGIG (reference sequence).

The chain recombines TRBV30 with TRBJ1-5; D is possibly TRBD1 (6 bases). The sequencing used peripheral blood, collected in a trial of Ad26.COV2.S vaccine versus placebo. The sequence derives from a person between 18 and 60 years old who received the Ad26.COV2.S COVID-19 vaccine or a placebo. The CDR3 nucleotides are TGTGCCTGGACCCTCCAGGGGAATCAGCCCCAGCATTTT. Protein sequence: CAWTLQGNQPQHF.